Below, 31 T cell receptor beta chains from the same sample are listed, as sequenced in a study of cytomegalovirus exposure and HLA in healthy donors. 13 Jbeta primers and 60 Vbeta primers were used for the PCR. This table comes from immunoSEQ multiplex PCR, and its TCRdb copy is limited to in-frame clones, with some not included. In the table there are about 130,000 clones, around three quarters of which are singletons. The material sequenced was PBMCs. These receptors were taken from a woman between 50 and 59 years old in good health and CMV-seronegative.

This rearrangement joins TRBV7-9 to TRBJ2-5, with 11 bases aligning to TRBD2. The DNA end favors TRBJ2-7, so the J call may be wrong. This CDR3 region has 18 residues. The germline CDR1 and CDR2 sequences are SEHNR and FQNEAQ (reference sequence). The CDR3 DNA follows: TGTGCCAGCAGCGCAACCGACCCACTAGCGGGAGACTACTACGAGCAGTACTTC. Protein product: CASSATDPLAGDYYEQYF.

The chain's CDR3 is CASSQDQGQGFTEAFF. CDR3 sequence (DNA): TGTGCCAGCAGCCAAGACCAAGGTCAGGGTTTCACTGAAGCTTTCTTT. The V gene is TRBV4-2, the J gene TRBJ1-1; possibly TRBD1 for D (5 bases). The V gene lost 0 bases and the J gene lost 4 bases, with 15 bases spanning the gap. The CDR3 is 16 residues long. CDR1 and CDR2 from the germline V gene are LGHNA and YNFKEQ.

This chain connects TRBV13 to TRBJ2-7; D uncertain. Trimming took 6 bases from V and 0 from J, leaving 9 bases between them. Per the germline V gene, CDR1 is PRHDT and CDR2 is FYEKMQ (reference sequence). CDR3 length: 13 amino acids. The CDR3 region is CASRYQDSYEQYF. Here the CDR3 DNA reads TGTGCCAGCAGATATCAGGACTCCTACGAGCAGTACTTC.

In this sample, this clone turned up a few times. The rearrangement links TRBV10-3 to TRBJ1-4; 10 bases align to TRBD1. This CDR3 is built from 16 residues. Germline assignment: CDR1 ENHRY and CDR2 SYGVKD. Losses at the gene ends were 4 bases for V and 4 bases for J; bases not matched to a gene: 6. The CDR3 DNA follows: TGTGCCATCAGTGCCGGACAGGGGGTACTTAATGAAAAACTGTTTTTT. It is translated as CAISAGQGVLNEKLFF.

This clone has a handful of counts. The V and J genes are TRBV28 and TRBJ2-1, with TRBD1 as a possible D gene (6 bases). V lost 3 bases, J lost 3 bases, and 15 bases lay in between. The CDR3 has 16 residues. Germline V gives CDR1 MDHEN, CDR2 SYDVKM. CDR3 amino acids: CASSFLQGSIYNEQFF. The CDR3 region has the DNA TGTGCCAGCAGTTTCCTACAGGGCTCCATCTACAATGAGCAGTTCTTC.

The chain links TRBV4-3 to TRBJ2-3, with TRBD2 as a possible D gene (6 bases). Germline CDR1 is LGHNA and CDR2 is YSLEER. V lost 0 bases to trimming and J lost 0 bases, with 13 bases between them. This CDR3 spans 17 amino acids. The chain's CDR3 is CASSQERRVFSTDTQYF. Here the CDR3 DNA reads TGCGCCAGCAGCCAAGAACGGAGGGTCTTTAGCACAGATACGCAGTATTTT.

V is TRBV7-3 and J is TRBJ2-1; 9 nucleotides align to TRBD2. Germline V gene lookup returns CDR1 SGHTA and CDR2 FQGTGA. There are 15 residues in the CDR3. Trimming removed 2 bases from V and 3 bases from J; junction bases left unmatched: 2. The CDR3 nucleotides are TGTGCCAGCAGCTTAGGTAGCGGGAGCTACAATGAGCAGTTCTTC. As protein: CASSLGSGSYNEQFF. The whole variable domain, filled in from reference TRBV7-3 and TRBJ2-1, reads GAGVSQTPSNKVTEKGKYVELRCDPISGHTALYWYRQSLGQGPEFLIYFQGTGAADDSGLPNDRFFAVRPEGSVSTLKIQRTERGDSAVYLCASSLGSGSYNEQFFGPGTRLTVL.

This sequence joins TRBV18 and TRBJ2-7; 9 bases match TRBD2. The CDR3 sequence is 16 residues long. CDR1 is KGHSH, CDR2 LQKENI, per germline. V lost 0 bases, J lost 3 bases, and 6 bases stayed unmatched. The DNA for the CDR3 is TGTGCCAGCTCACCACCGAAGGCTAGCGGGAACTACGAGCAGTACTTC. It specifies CASSPPKASGNYEQYF.

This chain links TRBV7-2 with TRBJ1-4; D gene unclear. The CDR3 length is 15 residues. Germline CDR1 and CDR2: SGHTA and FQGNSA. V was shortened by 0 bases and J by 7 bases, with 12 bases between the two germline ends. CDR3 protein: CASSLAGGWGEKLFF. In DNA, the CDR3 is TGTGCCAGCAGCTTAGCAGGAGGGTGGGGTGAAAAACTGTTTTTT.

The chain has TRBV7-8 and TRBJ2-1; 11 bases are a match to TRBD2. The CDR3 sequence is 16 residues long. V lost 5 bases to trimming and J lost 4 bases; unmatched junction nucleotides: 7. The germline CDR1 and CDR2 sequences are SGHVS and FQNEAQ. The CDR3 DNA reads TGTGCCAGCAGCCCCCGGACTAGCGGGCTATACAATGAGCAGTTCTTC. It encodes CASSPRTSGLYNEQFF.

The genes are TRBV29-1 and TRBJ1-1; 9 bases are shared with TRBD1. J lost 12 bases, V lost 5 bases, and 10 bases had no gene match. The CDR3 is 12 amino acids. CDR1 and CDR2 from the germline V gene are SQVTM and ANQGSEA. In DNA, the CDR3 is TGCAGCGTTAAGGCCGGGACAGGGTATACTTTCTTT. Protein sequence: CSVKAGTGYTFF.

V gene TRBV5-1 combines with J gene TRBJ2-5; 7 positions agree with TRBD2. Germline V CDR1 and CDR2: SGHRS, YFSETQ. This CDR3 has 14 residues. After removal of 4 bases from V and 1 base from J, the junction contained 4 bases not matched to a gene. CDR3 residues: CASSPGTTQETQYF. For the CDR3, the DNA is TGCGCCAGCAGCCCCGGGACTACCCAAGAGACCCAGTACTTC.

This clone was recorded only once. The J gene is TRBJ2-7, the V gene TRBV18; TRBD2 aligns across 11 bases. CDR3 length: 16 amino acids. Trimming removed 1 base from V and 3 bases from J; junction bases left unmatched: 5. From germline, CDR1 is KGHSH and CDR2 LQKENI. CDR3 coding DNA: TGTGCCAGCTCACCACGGACCGGGACTAGCGGCTACGAGCAGTACTTC. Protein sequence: CASSPRTGTSGYEQYF.

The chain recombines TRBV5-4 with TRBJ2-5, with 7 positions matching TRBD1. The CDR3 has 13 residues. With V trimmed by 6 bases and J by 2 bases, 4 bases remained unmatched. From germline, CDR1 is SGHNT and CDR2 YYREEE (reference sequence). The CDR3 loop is CASTGGQQETQYF. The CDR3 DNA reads TGTGCCAGCACTGGGGGACAGCAAGAGACCCAGTACTTC.

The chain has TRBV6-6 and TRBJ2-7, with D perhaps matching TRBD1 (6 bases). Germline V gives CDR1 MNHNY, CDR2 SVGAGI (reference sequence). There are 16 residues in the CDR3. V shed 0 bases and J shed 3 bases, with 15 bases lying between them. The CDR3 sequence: CASSYSNVEGGYEQYF. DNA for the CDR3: TGTGCCAGCAGTTACTCGAATGTTGAAGGGGGCTACGAGCAGTACTTC.

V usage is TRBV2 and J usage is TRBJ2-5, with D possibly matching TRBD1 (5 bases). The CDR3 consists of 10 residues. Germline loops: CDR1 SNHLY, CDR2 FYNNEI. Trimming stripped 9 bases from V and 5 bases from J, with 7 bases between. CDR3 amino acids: CARQAETQYF. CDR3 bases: TGTGCCAGACAGGCGGAGACCCAGTACTTC.

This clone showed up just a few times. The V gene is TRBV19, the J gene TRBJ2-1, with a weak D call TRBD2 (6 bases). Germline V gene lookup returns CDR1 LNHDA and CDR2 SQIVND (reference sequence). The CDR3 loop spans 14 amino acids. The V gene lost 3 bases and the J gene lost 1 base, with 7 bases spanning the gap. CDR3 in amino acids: CASSMGGSYNEQFF. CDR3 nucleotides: TGTGCCAGTAGTATGGGGGGTTCCTACAATGAGCAGTTCTTC. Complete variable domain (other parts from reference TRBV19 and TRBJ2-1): DGGITQSPKYLFRKEGQNVTLSCEQNLNHDAMYWYRQDPGQGLRLIYYSQIVNDFQKGDIAEGYSVSREKKESFPLTVTSAQKNPTAFYLCASSMGGSYNEQFFGPGTRLTVL.

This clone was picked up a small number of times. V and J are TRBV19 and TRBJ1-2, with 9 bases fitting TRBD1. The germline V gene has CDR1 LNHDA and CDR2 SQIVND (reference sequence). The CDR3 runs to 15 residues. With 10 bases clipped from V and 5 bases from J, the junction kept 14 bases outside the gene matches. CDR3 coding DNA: TGTGCCACCGTAAAAGCGGGGACAGGGAATTATGGCTACACCTTC. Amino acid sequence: CATVKAGTGNYGYTF.

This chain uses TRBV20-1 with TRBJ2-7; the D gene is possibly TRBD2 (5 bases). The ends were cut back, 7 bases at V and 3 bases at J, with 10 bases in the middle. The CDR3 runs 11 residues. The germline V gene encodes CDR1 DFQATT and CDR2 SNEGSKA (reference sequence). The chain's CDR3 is CSGSGNYEQYF. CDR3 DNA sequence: TGCAGTGGGTCCGGGAACTACGAGCAGTACTTC.

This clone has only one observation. The DNA of the CDR3 is TGTGCCAGAGCCCTAGGACTAGCGGAAAACACCGGGGAGCTGTTTTTT. Translation: CARALGLAENTGELFF. The V call is TRBV19, the J call TRBJ2-2; the match to TRBD2 covers 10 bases. The CDR3 is 16 amino acids. With 9 bases clipped from V and 2 bases from J, the junction kept 9 bases outside the gene matches. Germline V lookup: CDR1 LNHDA, CDR2 SQIVND (reference sequence).

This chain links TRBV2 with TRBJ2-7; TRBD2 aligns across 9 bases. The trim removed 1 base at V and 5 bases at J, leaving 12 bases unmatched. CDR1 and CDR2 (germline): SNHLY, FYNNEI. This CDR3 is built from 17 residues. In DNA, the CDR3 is TGTGCCAGCAGTGAAGTACGTTTGGGACTAGCTAGCCACGAGCAGTACTTC. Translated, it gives CASSEVRLGLASHEQYF. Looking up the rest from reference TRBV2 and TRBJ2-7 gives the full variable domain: EPEVTQTPSHQVTQMGQEVILRCVPISNHLYFYWYRQILGQKVEFLVSFYNNEISEKSEIFDDQFSVERPDGSNFTLKIRSTKLEDSAMYFCASSEVRLGLASHEQYFGPGTRLTVT.

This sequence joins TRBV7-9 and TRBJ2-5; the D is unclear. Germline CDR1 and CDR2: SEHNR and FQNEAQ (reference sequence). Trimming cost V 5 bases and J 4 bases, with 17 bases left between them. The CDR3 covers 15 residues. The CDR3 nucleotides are TGTGCCAGCAGCATACCCGGGTCCTCGGGAGAGACCCAGTACTTC. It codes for CASSIPGSSGETQYF.

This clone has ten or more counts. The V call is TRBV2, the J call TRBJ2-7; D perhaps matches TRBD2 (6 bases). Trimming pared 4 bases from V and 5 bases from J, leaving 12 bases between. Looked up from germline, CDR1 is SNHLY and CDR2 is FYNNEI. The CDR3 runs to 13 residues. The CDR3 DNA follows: TGTGCCAGCAGTGCCCGGGGGATCGACGAGCAGTACTTC. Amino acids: CASSARGIDEQYF.

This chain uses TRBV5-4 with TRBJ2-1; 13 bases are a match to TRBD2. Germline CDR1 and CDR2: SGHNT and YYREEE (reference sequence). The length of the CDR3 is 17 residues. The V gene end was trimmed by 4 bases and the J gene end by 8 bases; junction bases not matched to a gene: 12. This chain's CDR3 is CASSPWTSGSLGDEQFF. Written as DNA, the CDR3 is TGTGCCAGCAGCCCGTGGACTAGCGGGAGTTTGGGCGATGAGCAGTTCTTC.

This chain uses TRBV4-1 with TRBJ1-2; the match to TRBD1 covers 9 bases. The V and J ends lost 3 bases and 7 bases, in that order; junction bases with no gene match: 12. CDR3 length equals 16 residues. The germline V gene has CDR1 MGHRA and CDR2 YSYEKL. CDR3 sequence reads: CASSQGAGQGVTGYTF. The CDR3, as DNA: TGCGCCAGCAGCCAGGGGGCGGGACAGGGCGTAACTGGCTACACCTTC.

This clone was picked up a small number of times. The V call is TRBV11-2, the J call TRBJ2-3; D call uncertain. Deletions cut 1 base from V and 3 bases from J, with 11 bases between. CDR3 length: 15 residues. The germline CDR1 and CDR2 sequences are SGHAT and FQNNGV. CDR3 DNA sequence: TGTGCCAGCAGCTTAGGTAACGCAGGAACAGATACGCAGTATTTT. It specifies CASSLGNAGTDTQYF. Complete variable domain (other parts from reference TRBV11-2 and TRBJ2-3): EAGVAQSPRYKIIEKRQSVAFWCNPISGHATLYWYQQILGQGPKLLIQFQNNGVVDDSQLPKDRFSAERLKGVDSTLKIQPAKLEDSAVYLCASSLGNAGTDTQYFGPGTRLTVL.

The DNA for the CDR3 is TGTGCCAGTAGATCAATCCGGGACACCAATTTCCACGAGCAGTACTTC. This gives the protein CASRSIRDTNFHEQYF. The rearrangement joins TRBV19 to TRBJ2-7, with D maybe TRBD1 (6 bases). Germline CDR1 reads LNHDA; CDR2 reads SQIVND (reference sequence). V gave up 6 bases and J gave up 5 bases, with 23 bases separating them. This CDR3 region has 16 residues.

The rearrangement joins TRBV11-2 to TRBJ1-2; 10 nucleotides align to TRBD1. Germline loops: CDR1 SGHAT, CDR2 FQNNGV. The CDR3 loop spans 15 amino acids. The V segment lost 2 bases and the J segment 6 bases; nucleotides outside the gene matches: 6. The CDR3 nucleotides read TGTGCCAGCAGCTTAACCGGGACAGGGGATGATGGCTACACCTTC. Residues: CASSLTGTGDDGYTF.

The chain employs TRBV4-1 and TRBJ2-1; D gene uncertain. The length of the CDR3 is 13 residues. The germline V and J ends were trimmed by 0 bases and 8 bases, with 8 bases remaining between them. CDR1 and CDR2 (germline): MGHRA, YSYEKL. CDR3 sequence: CASSQDVRDEQFF. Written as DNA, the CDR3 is TGCGCCAGCAGCCAAGATGTTCGCGATGAGCAGTTCTTC.

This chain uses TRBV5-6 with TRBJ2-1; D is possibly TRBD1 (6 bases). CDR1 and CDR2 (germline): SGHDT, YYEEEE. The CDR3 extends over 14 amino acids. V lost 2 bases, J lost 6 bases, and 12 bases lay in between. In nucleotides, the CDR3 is TGTGCCAGCAGCTTTAGACAGGCGCCCAATGAGCAGTTCTTC. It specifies CASSFRQAPNEQFF.

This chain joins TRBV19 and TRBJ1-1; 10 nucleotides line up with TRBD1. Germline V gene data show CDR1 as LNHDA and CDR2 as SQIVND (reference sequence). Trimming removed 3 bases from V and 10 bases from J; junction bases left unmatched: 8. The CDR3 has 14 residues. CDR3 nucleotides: TGTGCCAGTAGTATCGGACAGGGGGATAATCGAGCTTTCTTT. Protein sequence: CASSIGQGDNRAFF.